This TCR beta chain is drawn from a study of blood T cell repertoires in COVID-19. Study-level information: From the United States, Italy and Spain came samples of acute and convalescent COVID-19.

Some clones are missing from TCRdb's copy, which holds only in-frame ones; the method was immunoSEQ multiplex PCR. The sample carries tens of thousands of clones, approximately 90% recorded once. Germline V gene data show CDR1 as SQVTM and CDR2 as ANQGSEA. After removal of 5 bases from V and 2 bases from J, the junction contained 6 bases not matched to a gene. CDR3 length: 13 amino acids. The specimen was peripheral blood. This clonotype originated in a man aged 55-75 years with acute or convalescent COVID-19. The genes are TRBV29-1 and TRBJ2-7; TRBD1 matches at 7 bases. Here the CDR3 reads CSVQTGDTYEQYF. In nucleotides, the CDR3 is TGCAGCGTTCAAACAGGGGATACCTACGAGCAGTACTTC.